This T cell receptor (beta chain) was sequenced for a study of T cell repertoires in ileal Crohn's disease. Notes on the study in general: Active smokers at surgery had more clonal expansions than non-smokers. Compared with CD4 T cells, sorted CD8 cells carried more expanded clones.

Using immunoSEQ multiplex PCR, the repertoire was profiled, and TCRdb retains in-frame clones only, with some absent. The sample carries more than 50,000 clones, around 90% recorded once. Time point specified: neoterminal ileum biopsy at postoperative endoscopy, about 6 months after surgery. Turning to this clone: Antigen unknown.

Germline V gene lookup returns CDR1 SGHNT and CDR2 YYREEE (reference sequence). The CDR3 totals 12 residues. V dropped 7 bases and J dropped 11 bases, with 18 bases sitting between them. The sequenced sample consisted of ileal tissue. This chain uses TRBV5-4 with TRBJ1-1; possibly TRBD1 for D (6 bases). This sequence originates from an adult with Crohn's disease. The CDR3 spells CASGYGQQVAFF. As DNA, the CDR3 is TGTGCCAGCGGTTACGGACAGCAGGTGGCTTTCTTT. Full variable domain (remainder filled in from reference TRBV5-4 and TRBJ1-1): ETGVTQSPTHLIKTRGQQVTLRCSSQSGHNTVSWYQQALGQGPQFIFQYYREEENGRGNFPPRFSGLQFPNYSSELNVNALELDDSALYLCASGYGQQVAFFGQGTRLTVV.